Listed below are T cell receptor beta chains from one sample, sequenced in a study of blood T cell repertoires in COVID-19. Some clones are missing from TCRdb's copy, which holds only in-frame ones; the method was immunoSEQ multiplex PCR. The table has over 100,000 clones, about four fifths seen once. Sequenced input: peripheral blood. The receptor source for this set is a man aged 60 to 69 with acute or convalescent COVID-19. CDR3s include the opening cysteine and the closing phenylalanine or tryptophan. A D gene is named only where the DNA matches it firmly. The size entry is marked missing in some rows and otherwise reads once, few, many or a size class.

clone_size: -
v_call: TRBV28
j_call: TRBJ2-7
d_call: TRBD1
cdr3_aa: CASSFEGALRPLF
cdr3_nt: TGTGCCAGCAGTTTCGAGGGGGCTCTACGGCCACTTTTC

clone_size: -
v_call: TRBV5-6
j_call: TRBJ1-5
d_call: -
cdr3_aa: CASSFGGQPREPQHF
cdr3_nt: TGTGCCAGCAGCTTTGGAGGACAGCCTCGGGAGCCCCAGCATTTT

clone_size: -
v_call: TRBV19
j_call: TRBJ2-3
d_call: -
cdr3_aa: CASSIQGNTQYF
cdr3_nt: TGTGCCAGTAGTATTCAGGGAAATACGCAGTATTTT

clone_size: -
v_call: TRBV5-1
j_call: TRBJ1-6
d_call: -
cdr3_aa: CASSLAGDPDNSPLHF
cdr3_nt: TGCGCCAGCAGCCTGGCGGGGGACCCCGATAATTCACCCCTCCACTTT

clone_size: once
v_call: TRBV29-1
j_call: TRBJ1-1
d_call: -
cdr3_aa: CSVGDFRTEAFF
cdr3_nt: TGCAGCGTTGGGGACTTCAGGACTGAAGCTTTCTTT

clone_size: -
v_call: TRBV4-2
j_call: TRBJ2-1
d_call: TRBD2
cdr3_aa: CASAGTSGRGYEQFF
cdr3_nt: TGTGCCAGCGCCGGGACTAGCGGGAGAGGGTATGAGCAGTTCTTC

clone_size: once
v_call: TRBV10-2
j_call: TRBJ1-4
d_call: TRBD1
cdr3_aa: CASSVGTDGEKLFF
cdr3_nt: TGCGCCAGCAGTGTGGGGACAGATGGTGAAAAACTGTTTTTT

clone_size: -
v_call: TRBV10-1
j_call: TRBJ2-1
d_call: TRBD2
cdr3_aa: CASSESRGLASNNEQFF
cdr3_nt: TGCGCCAGCAGTGAATCCAGGGGACTAGCTTCCAACAATGAGCAGTTCTTC

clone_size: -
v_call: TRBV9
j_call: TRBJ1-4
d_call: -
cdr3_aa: CASSSGDRSVGRATNEKLFF
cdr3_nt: TGTGCCAGCAGCTCTGGAGACAGGTCGGTGGGTAGGGCAACTAATGAAAAACTGTTTTTT

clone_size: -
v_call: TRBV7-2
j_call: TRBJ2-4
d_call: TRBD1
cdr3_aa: CASSSLGGQGNIQYF
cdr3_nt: TGTGCCAGCAGCTCCCTAGGGGGACAGGGAAACATTCAGTACTTC

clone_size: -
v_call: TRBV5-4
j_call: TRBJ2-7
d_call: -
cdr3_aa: CASSLMGRRGDEQYF
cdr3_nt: TGTGCCAGCAGCTTGATGGGTCGGAGAGGTGACGAGCAGTACTTC

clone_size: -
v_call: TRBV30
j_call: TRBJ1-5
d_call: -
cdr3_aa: CAWSLGRSSNQPQHF
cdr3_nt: TGTGCCTGGAGTTTGGGCAGAAGTAGCAATCAGCCCCAGCATTTT

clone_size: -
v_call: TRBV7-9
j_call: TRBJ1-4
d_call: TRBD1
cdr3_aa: CASSFPRTGLDEKLFF
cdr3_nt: TGTGCCAGCAGCTTTCCCCGGACAGGATTAGATGAAAAACTGTTTTTT

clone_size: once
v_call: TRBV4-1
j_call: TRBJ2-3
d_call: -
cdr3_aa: CASSQVRSLATDTQYF
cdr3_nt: TGCGCCAGCAGCCAAGTCCGGAGTCTAGCGACAGATACGCAGTATTTT

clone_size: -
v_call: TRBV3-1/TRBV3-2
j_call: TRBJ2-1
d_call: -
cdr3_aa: CASSQLAGVKGDEQFF
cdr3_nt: TGTGCCAGCAGCCAACTGGCGGGAGTCAAGGGGGATGAGCAGTTCTTC

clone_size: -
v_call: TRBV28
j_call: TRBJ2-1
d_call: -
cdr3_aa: CASSFGGAGEQFF
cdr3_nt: TGTGCCAGCAGTTTTGGGGGGGCAGGGGAGCAGTTCTTC

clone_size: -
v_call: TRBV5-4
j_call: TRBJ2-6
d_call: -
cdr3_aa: CASSSYSSGANVLTF
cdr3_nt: TGTGCCAGCAGCTCCTACAGCTCTGGGGCCAACGTCCTGACTTTC

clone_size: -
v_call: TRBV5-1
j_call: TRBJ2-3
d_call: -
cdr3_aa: CASSSRDTQYF
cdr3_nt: TGCGCCAGCAGCTCCCGGGATACGCAGTATTTT

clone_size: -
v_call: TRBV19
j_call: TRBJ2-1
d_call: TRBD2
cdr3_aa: CASSIGKREYNEQFF
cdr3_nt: TGTGCCAGTAGTATAGGAAAGCGGGAGTACAATGAGCAGTTCTTC

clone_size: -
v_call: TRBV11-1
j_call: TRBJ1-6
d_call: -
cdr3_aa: CASSLNYSPLHF
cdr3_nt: TGTGCCAGCAGCTTAAACTACTCACCCCTCCACTTT

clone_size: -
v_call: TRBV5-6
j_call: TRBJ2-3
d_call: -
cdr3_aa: CASSLGSLPHVTGDTQYF
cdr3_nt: TGTGCCAGCAGCTTGGGGTCGTTACCGCACGTTACAGGAGATACGCAGTATTTT

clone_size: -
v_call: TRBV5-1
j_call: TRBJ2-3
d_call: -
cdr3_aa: CASSLQATDTQYF
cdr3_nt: TGCGCCAGCTCGCTACAGGCCACAGATACGCAGTATTTT

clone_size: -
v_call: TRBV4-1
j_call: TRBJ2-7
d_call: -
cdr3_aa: CASSQEERQYEQYF
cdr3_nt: TGCGCCAGCAGCCAAGAGGAGCGACAGTACGAGCAGTACTTC

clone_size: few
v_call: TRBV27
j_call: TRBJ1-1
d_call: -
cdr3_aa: CASSFRGGEAFF
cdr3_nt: TGTGCCAGCAGTTTCCGCGGGGGGGAAGCTTTCTTT

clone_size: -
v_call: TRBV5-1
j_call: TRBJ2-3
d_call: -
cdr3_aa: CASSLWGETDTQYF
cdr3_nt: TGCGCCAGCAGCTTGTGGGGGGAGACAGATACGCAGTATTTT

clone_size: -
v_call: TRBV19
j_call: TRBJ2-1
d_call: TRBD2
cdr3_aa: CASSMGGGPSDEQFF
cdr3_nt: TGTGCCAGTAGTATGGGGGGAGGGCCCTCGGATGAGCAGTTCTTC

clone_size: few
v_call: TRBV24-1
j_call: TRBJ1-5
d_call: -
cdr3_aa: CATSDADQPQHF
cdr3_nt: TGTGCCACCAGTGACGCGGATCAGCCCCAGCATTTT

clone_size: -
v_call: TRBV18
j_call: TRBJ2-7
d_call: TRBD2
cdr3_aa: CASSPKTKGLAVSYEQYF
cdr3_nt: TGTGCCAGCTCACCCAAAACCAAGGGACTAGCGGTCTCCTACGAGCAGTACTTC

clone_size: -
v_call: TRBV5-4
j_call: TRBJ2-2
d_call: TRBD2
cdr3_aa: CASSVGLADAGELFF
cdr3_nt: TGTGCCAGCAGCGTGGGACTAGCCGATGCCGGGGAGCTGTTTTTT

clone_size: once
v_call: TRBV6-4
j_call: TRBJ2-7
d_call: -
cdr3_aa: CASSSDSSYEQYF
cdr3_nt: TGTGCCAGCAGTTCGGACAGTTCCTACGAGCAGTACTTC

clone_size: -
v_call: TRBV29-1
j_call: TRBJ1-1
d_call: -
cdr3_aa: CSVDRDTEAFF
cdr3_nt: TGCAGCGTTGACCGGGACACTGAAGCTTTCTTT

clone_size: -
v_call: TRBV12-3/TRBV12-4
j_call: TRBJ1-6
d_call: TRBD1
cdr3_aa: CASSRQGGSPLHF
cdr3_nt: TGTGCCAGCAGTAGACAGGGGGGTTCACCCCTCCACTTT

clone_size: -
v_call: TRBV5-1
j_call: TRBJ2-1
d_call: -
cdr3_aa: CASSLDPSRGNEQFF
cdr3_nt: TGCGCCAGCAGCTTGGACCCATCTAGGGGCAATGAGCAGTTCTTC

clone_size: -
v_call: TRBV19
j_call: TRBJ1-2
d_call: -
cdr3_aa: CASKPPGVHYGYTF
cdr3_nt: TGTGCCAGTAAACCGCCAGGGGTTCACTATGGCTACACCTTC

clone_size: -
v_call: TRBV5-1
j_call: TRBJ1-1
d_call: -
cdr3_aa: CASSYGGGTEAFF
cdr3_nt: TGCGCCAGCAGCTATGGGGGAGGAACTGAAGCTTTCTTT

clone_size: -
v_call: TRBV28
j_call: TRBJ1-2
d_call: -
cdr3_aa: CASRLKPPYGYTF
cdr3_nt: TGTGCCAGCAGGCTGAAGCCTCCCTATGGCTACACCTTC

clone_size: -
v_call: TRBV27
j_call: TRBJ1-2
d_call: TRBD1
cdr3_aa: CASSFTSSRGLVYGYTF
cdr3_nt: TGTGCCAGCAGTTTTACAAGCTCCAGGGGGCTCGTCTATGGCTACACCTTC

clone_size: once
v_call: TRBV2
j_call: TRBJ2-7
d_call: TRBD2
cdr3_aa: CASEWGLMTSGTHEQYF
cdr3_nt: TGTGCCAGCGAGTGGGGTTTAATGACTAGCGGGACCCACGAGCAGTACTTC

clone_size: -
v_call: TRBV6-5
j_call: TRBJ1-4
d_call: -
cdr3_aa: CASSYGRDEKLFF
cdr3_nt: TGTGCCAGCAGTTACGGGCGCGACGAAAAACTGTTTTTT

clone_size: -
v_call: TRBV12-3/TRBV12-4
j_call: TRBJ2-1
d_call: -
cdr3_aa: CASSPGAYNEQFF
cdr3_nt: TGTGCCAGCAGTCCCGGGGCCTACAATGAGCAGTTCTTC

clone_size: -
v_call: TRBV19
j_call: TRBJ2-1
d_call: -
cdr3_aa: CASSIQRHDPGNEQFF
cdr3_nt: TGTGCCAGTAGTATCCAGCGGCACGACCCTGGCAATGAGCAGTTCTTC

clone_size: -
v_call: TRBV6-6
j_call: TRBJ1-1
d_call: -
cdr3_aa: CASAPLVSSSTEAFF
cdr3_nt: TGTGCCAGCGCCCCTCTCGTAAGTAGCAGCACTGAAGCTTTCTTT

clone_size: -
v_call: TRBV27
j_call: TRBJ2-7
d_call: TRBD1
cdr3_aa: CASSFRGGADEQYF
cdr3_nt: TGTGCCAGCAGTTTCCGAGGGGGCGCCGACGAGCAGTACTTC

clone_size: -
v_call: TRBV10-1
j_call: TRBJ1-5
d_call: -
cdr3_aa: CASSGAGDQPQHF
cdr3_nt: TGCGCCAGCAGTGGGGCAGGGGATCAGCCCCAGCATTTT

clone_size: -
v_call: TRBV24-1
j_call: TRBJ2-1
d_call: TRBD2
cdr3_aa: CATSRSGSTSYNEQFF
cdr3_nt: TGTGCCACCAGTCGGAGCGGGAGTACGTCCTACAATGAGCAGTTCTTC

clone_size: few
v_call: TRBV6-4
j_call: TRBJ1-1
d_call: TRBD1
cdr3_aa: CASSRTGELNTEAFF
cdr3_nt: TGTGCCAGCAGCAGGACAGGGGAGCTGAACACTGAAGCTTTCTTT

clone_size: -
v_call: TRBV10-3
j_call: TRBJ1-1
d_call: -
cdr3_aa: CAIVRAGNTEAFF
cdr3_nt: TGTGCCATCGTAAGAGCAGGGAACACTGAAGCTTTCTTT

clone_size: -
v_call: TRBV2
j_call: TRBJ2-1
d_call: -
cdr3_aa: CASSEIGEQFF
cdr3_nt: TGTGCCAGCAGTGAAATCGGTGAGCAGTTCTTC

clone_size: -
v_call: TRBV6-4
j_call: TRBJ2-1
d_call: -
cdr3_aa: CASSDSGQAQEQFF
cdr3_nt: TGTGCCAGCAGTGATTCGGGACAAGCGCAAGAGCAGTTCTTC

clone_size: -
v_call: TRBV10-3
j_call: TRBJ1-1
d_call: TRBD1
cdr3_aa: CAITMTGRNTEAFF
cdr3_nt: TGTGCCATCACCATGACAGGGAGGAACACTGAAGCTTTCTTT

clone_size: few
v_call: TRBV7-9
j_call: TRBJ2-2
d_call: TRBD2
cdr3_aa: CASSPQRDDGELFF
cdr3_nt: TGTGCCAGCAGCCCTCAGCGGGACGACGGGGAGCTGTTTTTT

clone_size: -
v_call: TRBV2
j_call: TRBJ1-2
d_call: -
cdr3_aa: CARLNYGYTF
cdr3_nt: TGTGCCAGATTAAACTATGGCTACACCTTC

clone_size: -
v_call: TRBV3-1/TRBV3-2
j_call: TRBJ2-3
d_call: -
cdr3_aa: CASRESSPSTDTQYF
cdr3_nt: TGTGCCAGTAGGGAGAGCAGCCCTAGCACAGATACGCAGTATTTT

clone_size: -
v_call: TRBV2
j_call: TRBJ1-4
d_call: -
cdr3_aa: CASNHERANEKLFF
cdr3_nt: TGTGCCAGCAATCATGAGAGGGCAAATGAAAAACTGTTTTTT

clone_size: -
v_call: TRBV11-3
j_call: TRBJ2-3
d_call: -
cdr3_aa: CASRPGGADTQYF
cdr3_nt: TGTGCCAGCCGCCCAGGAGGGGCAGATACGCAGTATTTT

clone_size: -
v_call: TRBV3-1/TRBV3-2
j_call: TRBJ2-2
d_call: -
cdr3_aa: CASSPRTRGELFF
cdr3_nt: TGTGCCAGCAGCCCAAGGACAAGAGGGGAGCTGTTTTTT

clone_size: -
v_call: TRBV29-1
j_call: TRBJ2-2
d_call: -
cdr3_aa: CSVDRGVVTGELFF
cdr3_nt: TGCAGCGTTGACCGGGGTGTAGTCACCGGGGAGCTGTTTTTT

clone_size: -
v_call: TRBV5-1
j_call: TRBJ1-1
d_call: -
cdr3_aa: CASSLGQKNTEAFF
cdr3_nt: TGCGCCAGCAGCTTGGGACAAAAAAACACTGAAGCTTTCTTT

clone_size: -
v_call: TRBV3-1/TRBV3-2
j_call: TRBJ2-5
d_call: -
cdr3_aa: CASSQPDSFQETQYF
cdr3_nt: TGTGCCAGCAGCCAACCGGACAGTTTTCAAGAGACCCAGTACTTC